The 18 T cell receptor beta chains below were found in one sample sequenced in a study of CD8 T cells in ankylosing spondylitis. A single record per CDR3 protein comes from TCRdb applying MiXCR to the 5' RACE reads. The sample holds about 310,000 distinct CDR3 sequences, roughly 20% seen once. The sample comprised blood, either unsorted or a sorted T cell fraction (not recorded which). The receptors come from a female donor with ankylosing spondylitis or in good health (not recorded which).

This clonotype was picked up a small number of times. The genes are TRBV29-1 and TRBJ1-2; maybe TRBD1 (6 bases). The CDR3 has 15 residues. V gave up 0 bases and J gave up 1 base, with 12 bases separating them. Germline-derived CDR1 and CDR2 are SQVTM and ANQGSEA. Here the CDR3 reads CSVEEDSSFNYGYTF. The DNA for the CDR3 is TGCAGCGTTGAAGAGGACAGCTCTTTTAACTATGGCTACACCTTC.

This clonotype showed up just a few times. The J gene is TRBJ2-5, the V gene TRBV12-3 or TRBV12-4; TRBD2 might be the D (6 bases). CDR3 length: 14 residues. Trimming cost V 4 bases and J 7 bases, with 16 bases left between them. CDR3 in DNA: TGTGCCAGCAGTTCTGGGAGACGAGCGGGGACCCAGTACTTC. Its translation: CASSSGRRAGTQYF.

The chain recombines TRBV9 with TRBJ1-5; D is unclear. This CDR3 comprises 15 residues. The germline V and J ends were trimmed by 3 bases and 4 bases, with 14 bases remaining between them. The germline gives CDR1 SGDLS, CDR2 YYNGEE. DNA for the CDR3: TGTGCCAGCAGCGCTGGAGTTGAGCAGAATCAGCCCCAGCATTTT. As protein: CASSAGVEQNQPQHF.

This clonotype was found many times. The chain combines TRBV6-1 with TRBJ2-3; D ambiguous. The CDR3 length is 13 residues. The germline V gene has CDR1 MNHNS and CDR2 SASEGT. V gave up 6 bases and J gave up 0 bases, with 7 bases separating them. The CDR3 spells CASRGVSTDTQYF. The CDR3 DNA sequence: TGTGCCAGCAGGGGCGTCAGCACAGATACGCAGTATTTT.

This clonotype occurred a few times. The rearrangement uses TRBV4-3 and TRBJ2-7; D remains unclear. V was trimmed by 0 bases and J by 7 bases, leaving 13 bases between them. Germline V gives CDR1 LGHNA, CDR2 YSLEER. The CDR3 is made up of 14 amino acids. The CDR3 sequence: CASSQDEGMKEQYF. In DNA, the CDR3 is TGCGCCAGCAGCCAAGATGAAGGGATGAAGGAGCAGTACTTC.

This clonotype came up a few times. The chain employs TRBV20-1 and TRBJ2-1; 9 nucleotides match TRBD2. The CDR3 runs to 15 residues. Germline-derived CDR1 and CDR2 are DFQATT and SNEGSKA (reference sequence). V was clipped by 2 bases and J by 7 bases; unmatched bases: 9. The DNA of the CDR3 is TGCAGTGCTAGATTTCTAGCGGGACTTCCTAATGAGCAGTTCTTC. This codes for CSARFLAGLPNEQFF.

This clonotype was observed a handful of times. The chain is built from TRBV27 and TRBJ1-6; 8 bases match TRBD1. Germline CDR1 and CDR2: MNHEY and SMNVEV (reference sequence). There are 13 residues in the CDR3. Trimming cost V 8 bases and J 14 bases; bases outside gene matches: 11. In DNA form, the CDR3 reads TGTGCCAGCCTGGACAGGGCTTCTCGAGCCCTCCACTTT. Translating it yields CASLDRASRALHF.

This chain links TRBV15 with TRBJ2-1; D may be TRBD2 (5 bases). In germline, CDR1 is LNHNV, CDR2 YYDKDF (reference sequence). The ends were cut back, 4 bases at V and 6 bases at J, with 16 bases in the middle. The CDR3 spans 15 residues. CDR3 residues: CATSTPSGSRNEQFF. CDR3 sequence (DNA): TGTGCCACCAGCACCCCCTCTGGGAGCCGCAATGAGCAGTTCTTC.

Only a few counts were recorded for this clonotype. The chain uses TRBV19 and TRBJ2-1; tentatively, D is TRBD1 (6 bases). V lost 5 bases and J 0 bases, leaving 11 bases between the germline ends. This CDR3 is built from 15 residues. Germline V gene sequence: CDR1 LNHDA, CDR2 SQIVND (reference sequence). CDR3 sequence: CASSQGMASYNEQFF. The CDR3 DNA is TGTGCCAGTAGTCAGGGGATGGCCTCCTACAATGAGCAGTTCTTC.

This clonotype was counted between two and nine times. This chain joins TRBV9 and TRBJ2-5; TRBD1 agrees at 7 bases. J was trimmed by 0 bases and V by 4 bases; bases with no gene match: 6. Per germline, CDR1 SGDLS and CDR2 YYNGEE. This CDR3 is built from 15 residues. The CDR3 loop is CASSSLGTDQETQYF. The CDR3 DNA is TGTGCCAGCAGCAGCCTCGGGACAGACCAAGAGACCCAGTACTTC.

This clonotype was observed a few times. The CDR3 nucleotides read TGCAGTGCTTCCGGGGGGGTGGGACAGGCCGCGCCGTCCTATGGCTACACCTTC. Its translation is CSASGGVGQAAPSYGYTF. J is TRBJ1-2 and V is TRBV20-1, with 8 positions matching TRBD1. J was trimmed by 4 bases and V by 5 bases; bases with no gene match: 21. The CDR3 is made up of 18 amino acids. The germline gives CDR1 DFQATT, CDR2 SNEGSKA (reference sequence).

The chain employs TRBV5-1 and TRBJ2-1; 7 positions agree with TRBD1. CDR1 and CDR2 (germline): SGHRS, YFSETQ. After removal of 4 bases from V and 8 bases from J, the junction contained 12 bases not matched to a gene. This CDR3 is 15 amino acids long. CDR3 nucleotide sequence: TGCGCCAGCAGCGCCGGTGACAGGGTGGCGGATGAGCAGTTCTTC. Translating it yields CASSAGDRVADEQFF.

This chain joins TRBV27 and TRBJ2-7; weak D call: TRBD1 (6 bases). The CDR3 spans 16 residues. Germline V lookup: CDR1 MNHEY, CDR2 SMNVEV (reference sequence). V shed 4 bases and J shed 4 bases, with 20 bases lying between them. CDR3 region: CASSSFPRQGQYEQYF. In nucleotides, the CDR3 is TGTGCCAGCAGTTCCTTCCCACGGCAGGGGCAATACGAGCAGTACTTC.

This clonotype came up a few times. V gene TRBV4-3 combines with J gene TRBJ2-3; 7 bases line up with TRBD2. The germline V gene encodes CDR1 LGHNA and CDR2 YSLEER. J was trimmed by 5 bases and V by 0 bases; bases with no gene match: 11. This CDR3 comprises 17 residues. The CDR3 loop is CASSQDPAGAPGDTQYF. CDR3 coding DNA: TGCGCCAGCAGCCAAGATCCCGCGGGAGCACCCGGAGATACGCAGTATTTT.

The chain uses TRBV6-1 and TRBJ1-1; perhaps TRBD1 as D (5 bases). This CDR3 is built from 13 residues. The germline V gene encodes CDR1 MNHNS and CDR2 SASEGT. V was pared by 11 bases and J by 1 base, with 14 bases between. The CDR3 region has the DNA TGTGCCGTTCTCGGGGCCTCGAACACTGAAGCTTTCTTT. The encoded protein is CAVLGASNTEAFF.

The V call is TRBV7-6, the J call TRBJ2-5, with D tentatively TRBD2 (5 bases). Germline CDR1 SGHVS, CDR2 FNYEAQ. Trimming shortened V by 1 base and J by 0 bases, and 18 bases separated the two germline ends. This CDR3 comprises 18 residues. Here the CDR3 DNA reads TGTGCCAGCAGCTTAGAGGCACCGAGCGGACTGTACCAAGAGACCCAGTACTTC. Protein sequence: CASSLEAPSGLYQETQYF.

The CDR3 DNA follows: TGTGCCAGCAGCTTAATAGCAAAGAATGAGCAGTTCTTC. Amino acids: CASSLIAKNEQFF. The gene calls are TRBV11-2 and TRBJ2-1; D gene unclear. Trimming took off 2 bases at V and 7 bases at J, with 9 bases between the two ends. The CDR3 consists of 13 residues. The germline V gene has CDR1 SGHAT and CDR2 FQNNGV. The complete variable domain, with remaining parts taken from reference TRBV11-2 and TRBJ2-1, reads EAGVAQSPRYKIIEKRQSVAFWCNPISGHATLYWYQQILGQGPKLLIQFQNNGVVDDSQLPKDRFSAERLKGVDSTLKIQPAKLEDSAVYLCASSLIAKNEQFFGPGTRLTVL.

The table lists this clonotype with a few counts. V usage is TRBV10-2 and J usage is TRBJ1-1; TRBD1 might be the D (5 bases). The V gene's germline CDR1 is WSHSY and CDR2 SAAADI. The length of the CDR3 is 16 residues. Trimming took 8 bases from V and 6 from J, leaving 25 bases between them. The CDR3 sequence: CASGPGLGLVRAEAFF. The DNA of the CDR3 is TGCGCCAGCGGACCGGGACTAGGGCTGGTTAGAGCTGAAGCTTTCTTT.